The 20 T cell receptor beta chains below were found in one sample sequenced in a study of T cells after yellow fever vaccination. In TCRdb, the 5' RACE reads were re-called with MiXCR into one record per CDR3 protein. Of 200,000 to 250,000 distinct CDR3 sequences listed, 6.5% to 8.5% are singletons. The sequences come from CD4+ T cells sorted from PBMCs, collected 15 days after the yellow fever booster vaccination. Source of these receptors: a man aged 25-45 years who received the YFV17D yellow fever vaccine.

The V and J genes are TRBV19 and TRBJ2-7, with D tentatively TRBD1 (6 bases). The CDR3 length is 14 residues. V gave up 3 bases and J gave up 4 bases, with 13 bases separating them. Per germline, CDR1 LNHDA and CDR2 SQIVND (reference sequence). This CDR3 reads CASSMVGTPYEQYF. CDR3 nucleotide sequence: TGTGCCAGTAGTATGGTCGGGACACCGTACGAGCAGTACTTC. Combining the CDR3 with reference TRBV19 and TRBJ2-7 gives the whole variable domain DGGITQSPKYLFRKEGQNVTLSCEQNLNHDAMYWYRQDPGQGLRLIYYSQIVNDFQKGDIAEGYSVSREKKESFPLTVTSAQKNPTAFYLCASSMVGTPYEQYFGPGTRLTVT.

The chain employs TRBV12-3 or TRBV12-4 and TRBJ2-7, with D perhaps being TRBD1 or TRBD2 (6 bases each). V lost 1 base to trimming and J lost 5 bases, with 9 bases between them. The CDR3 runs 13 residues. CDR3 protein: CASSLVGGDEQYF. In nucleotides, the CDR3 is TGTGCCAGCAGTTTAGTCGGGGGCGACGAGCAGTACTTC.

At least ten counts were recorded for this clonotype. CDR3 in amino acids: CASISGSSDTQYF. The CDR3 DNA is TGCGCCAGCATTAGCGGGAGTTCAGATACGCAGTATTTT. The chain carries TRBV10-2 and TRBJ2-3; 9 bases map to TRBD2. The V gene's germline CDR1 is WSHSY and CDR2 SAAADI. The CDR3 extends over 13 amino acids. The V gene end was trimmed by 7 bases and the J gene end by 4 bases; junction bases not matched to a gene: 3.

A few counts support this clonotype. The V call is TRBV18, the J call TRBJ2-1; D tentatively reads TRBD1 or TRBD2 (5 bases each). Deletions cut 2 bases from V and 8 bases from J, with 7 bases between. The germline V gene has CDR1 KGHSH and CDR2 LQKENI. CDR3 length: 12 amino acids. The CDR3 region is CASSPVGDEQFF. In DNA form, the CDR3 reads TGTGCCAGCTCACCAGTGGGGGATGAGCAGTTCTTC.

A few counts support this clonotype. V is TRBV4-1 and J is TRBJ1-6, with TRBD1 matching 7 bases. CDR3 length equals 22 residues. V was clipped by 4 bases and J by 0 bases; unmatched bases: 21. Germline CDR1 and CDR2: MGHRA and YSYEKL. The chain's CDR3 is CASSPAQIFGTARSSYNSPLHF. The CDR3 region has the DNA TGCGCCAGCAGCCCTGCGCAGATTTTTGGGACAGCGAGGAGCTCCTATAATTCACCCCTCCACTTT.

This clonotype has ten or more counts. The V and J genes are TRBV25-1 and TRBJ2-7; no clear D gene. V lost 3 bases and J lost 6, with 6 bases in between. The germline CDR1 and CDR2 sequences are MGHDK and SYGVNS. The CDR3 is 11 amino acids. CDR3 region: CASSEGREQYF. The CDR3 region has the DNA TGTGCCAGCAGTGAGGGCCGCGAGCAGTACTTC.

V and J are TRBV20-1 and TRBJ1-4, with TRBD1 as a possible D gene (6 bases). This CDR3 is 13 amino acids long. Deletions cut 3 bases from V and 5 bases from J, with 10 bases between. Germline V gives CDR1 DFQATT, CDR2 SNEGSKA (reference sequence). The CDR3 loop reads CSARDRANEKLFF. CDR3 bases: TGCAGTGCTAGGGACAGAGCCAATGAAAAACTGTTTTTT.

This clonotype was recorded many times. The V and J genes are TRBV24-1 and TRBJ2-1; 11 bases agree with TRBD1. The CDR3 spans 15 residues. Germline CDR1 KGHDR, CDR2 SFDVKD. V dropped 7 bases and J dropped 7; count of bases not matched to a gene: 8. The CDR3 nucleotides read TGTGCCACCAGCAGCCCCGGGACAGGGGGGAATGAGCAGTTCTTC. It translates to CATSSPGTGGNEQFF.

The table lists this clonotype with a few counts. The rearrangement joins TRBV12-3 or TRBV12-4 to TRBJ2-5, with TRBD2 matching over 10 bases. The V segment lost 6 bases and the J segment 4 bases; nucleotides outside the gene matches: 8. The CDR3 spans 15 residues. CDR3 DNA: TGTGCCAGCAGAGCCCTAGCGGGAGTCCCAGAGACCCAGTACTTC. As protein: CASRALAGVPETQYF.

This chain connects TRBV7-8 to TRBJ2-1; tentative D call: TRBD1 (5 bases). This CDR3 spans 14 amino acids. V lost 2 bases and J 5 bases, leaving 10 bases between the germline ends. Germline V lookup: CDR1 SGHVS, CDR2 FQNEAQ. CDR3 coding DNA: TGTGCCAGCAGCTTAAGTACAGGCCACAATGAGCAGTTCTTC. The encoded protein is CASSLSTGHNEQFF.

The chain is built from TRBV7-6 and TRBJ2-1, with 7 positions matching TRBD2. Trimming took 1 base from V and 5 from J; bases not matched to a gene: 11. The CDR3 is 17 amino acids. Germline loops: CDR1 SGHVS, CDR2 FNYEAQ. CDR3 loop: CASSLVPPSGVNNEQFF. CDR3 nucleotides: TGTGCCAGCAGCTTAGTTCCCCCTAGCGGAGTAAACAATGAGCAGTTCTTC.

In its sample, this clonotype was seen many times. V is TRBV18 and J is TRBJ2-7; D uncertain. Germline loops: CDR1 KGHSH, CDR2 LQKENI. Trimming removed 3 bases from V and 7 bases from J, with 10 bases in between. This CDR3 region has 12 residues. The CDR3 here is CASSPASREQYF. CDR3 nucleotide sequence: TGTGCCAGCTCACCCGCTTCGAGAGAGCAGTACTTC.

The table lists this clonotype with many counts. The J gene is TRBJ1-1, the V gene TRBV3-1, with TRBD1 as a possible D gene (6 bases). The V and J ends lost 3 bases and 2 bases respectively, with 13 bases between them. Germline-derived CDR1 and CDR2 are LGHDT and YNNKEL (reference sequence). CDR3 length: 15 amino acids. The CDR3 bases are TGTGCCAGCAGCCACAGGAGAGGGGGTAACACTGAAGCTTTCTTT. Amino acids: CASSHRRGGNTEAFF.

This clonotype was seen ten or more times. The chain is built from TRBV7-9 and TRBJ2-3; no firm D call. The CDR3 consists of 11 residues. The germline CDR1 and CDR2 sequences are SEHNR and FQNEAQ (reference sequence). The V and J ends lost 5 bases and 8 bases respectively, with 8 bases between them. The CDR3: CASSTMGTQYF. CDR3 bases: TGTGCCAGCAGCACCATGGGTACGCAGTATTTT.

The V and J genes are TRBV19 and TRBJ2-2, with TRBD2 identical over 9 bases. The germline CDR1 and CDR2 sequences are LNHDA and SQIVND (reference sequence). The CDR3 is 15 residues long. Unmatched junction bases numbered 6, after V lost 4 bases and J lost 6 bases. DNA for the CDR3: TGTGCCAGTAGTAACGCGGGAGGGAAGGCCGGGGAGCTGTTTTTT. It is translated as CASSNAGGKAGELFF.

This clonotype was seen at least ten times. The V call is TRBV5-1, the J call TRBJ2-3; weak D call: TRBD2 (6 bases). Between the trimmed V and J ends, which lost 4 bases and 1 base, there was a span of 13 bases. The CDR3 is made up of 15 amino acids. Germline values: CDR1 SGHRS, CDR2 YFSETQ. DNA for the CDR3: TGCGCCAGCAGCACCGGGGGTAGCGGCACAGATACGCAGTATTTT. Its protein product is CASSTGGSGTDTQYF.

The genes are TRBV4-3 and TRBJ2-4; no reliable D call. CDR3 size: 16 residues. The V and J ends lost 0 bases and 0 bases respectively, with 9 bases between them. Germline CDR1 is LGHNA and CDR2 is YSLEER. This CDR3 is CASSQEGALAKNIQYF. The DNA for the CDR3 is TGCGCCAGCAGCCAAGAAGGTGCTCTAGCCAAAAACATTCAGTACTTC.

This clonotype was detected only a few times. This chain links TRBV20-1 with TRBJ2-2; D unclear. The CDR3 runs 15 residues. CDR1 is DFQATT and CDR2 is SNEGSKA in the germline V gene (reference sequence). The V gene lost 5 bases and the J gene lost 1 base, with 14 bases spanning the gap. The CDR3 is CSASNTIRNTGELFF. The CDR3, as DNA: TGCAGTGCTTCAAACACGATAAGGAACACCGGGGAGCTGTTTTTT.

This chain links TRBV20-1 with TRBJ2-7; tentatively, D is TRBD1 (7 bases). The CDR3 contains 16 residues. The ends were cut back, 6 bases at V and 4 bases at J, with 25 bases in the middle. CDR1 and CDR2 from the germline V gene are DFQATT and SNEGSKA (reference sequence). The CDR3: CSAAIRAETGTYEQYF. Here the CDR3 DNA reads TGCAGTGCCGCTATCCGGGCCGAGACAGGGACTTACGAGCAGTACTTC.

The table lists this clonotype with many counts. The chain couples TRBV3-1 to TRBJ1-1, with TRBD1 identical over 7 bases. Per germline, CDR1 LGHDT and CDR2 YNNKEL (reference sequence). CDR3 size: 14 residues. The trim removed 1 base at V and 9 bases at J, leaving 8 bases unmatched. CDR3 in amino acids: CASSQGGQVAKAFF. CDR3 bases: TGTGCCAGCAGCCAAGGCGGACAGGTAGCGAAAGCTTTCTTT.